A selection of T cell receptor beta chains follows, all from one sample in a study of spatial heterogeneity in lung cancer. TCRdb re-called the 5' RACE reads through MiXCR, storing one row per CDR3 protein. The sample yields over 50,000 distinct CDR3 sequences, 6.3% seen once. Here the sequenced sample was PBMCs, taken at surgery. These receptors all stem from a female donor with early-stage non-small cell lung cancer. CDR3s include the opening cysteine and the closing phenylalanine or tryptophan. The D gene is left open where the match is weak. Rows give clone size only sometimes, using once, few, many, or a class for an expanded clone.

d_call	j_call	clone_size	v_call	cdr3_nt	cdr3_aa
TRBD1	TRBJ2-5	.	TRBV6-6	TGTGCCAGCAGTTACCCTACAGGGGGCGGGGAGACCCAGTACTTC	CASSYPTGGGETQYF
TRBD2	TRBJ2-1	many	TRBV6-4	TGTGCCAGCGCCCCCGAGGCTAGCGGAAACAATGAGCAGTTCTTC	CASAPEASGNNEQFF
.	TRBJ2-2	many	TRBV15	TGTGCCACCAGCAGAGCGGTCAGCGGCACCGGGGAGCTGTTTTTT	CATSRAVSGTGELFF
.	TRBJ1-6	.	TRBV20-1	TGCAGTGCTAGAGATAACAGGAATAATTCACCCCTCCACTTT	CSARDNRNNSPLHF
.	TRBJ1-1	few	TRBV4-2	TGTGCCAGCAGCCATCCTCGGACAGTGGGGGACACTGAAGCTTTCTTT	CASSHPRTVGDTEAFF
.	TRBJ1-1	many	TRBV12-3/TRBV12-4	TGTGCCAGCACCTTCGGGGCTGGAGGTGCGAACACTGAAGCTTTCTTT	CASTFGAGGANTEAFF
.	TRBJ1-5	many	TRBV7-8	TGTGCCAGCAGCTTAAGTCGGGGCCCCAGCAATCAGCCCCAGCATTTT	CASSLSRGPSNQPQHF
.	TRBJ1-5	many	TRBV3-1	TGTGCCAGCAGCCAAGGAACAGGTATCCCTCCCCAGCATTTT	CASSQGTGIPPQHF
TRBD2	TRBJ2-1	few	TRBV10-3	TGTGCCATCAGTGGTGTAGCGGGAGTTAATGAGCAGTTCTTC	CAISGVAGVNEQFF
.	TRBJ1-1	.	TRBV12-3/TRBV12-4	TGTGCCAGCAGTTTAGGTTCCCCACCGTTCTTT	CASSLGSPPFF
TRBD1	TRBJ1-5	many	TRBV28	TGTGCCAGCAGTTCCCCCCTACAGGGGGCCGATCAGCCCCAGCATTTT	CASSSPLQGADQPQHF
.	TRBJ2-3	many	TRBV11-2	TGTGCCAGCAGCCCGGGACCAAGCACAGATACGCAGTATTTT	CASSPGPSTDTQYF
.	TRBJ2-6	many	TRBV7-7	TGTGCCAGCAGCCCCAGCAGGGTATCCGGGGCCAACGTCCTGACTTTC	CASSPSRVSGANVLTF